The clone carrying this T cell receptor (beta chain) was seen more than once but under ten times. Its antigen is undetermined. This record belongs to a study of identical twins. Template switching added a universal primer site; cDNA carried unique molecular identifiers. MiXCR, applied by TCRdb to the 5' RACE reads, yields one record per CDR3 protein. The data contain about 500,000 distinct CDR3 sequences, over 11% of them seen just once; the ten biggest clones take up around 0.98%. General study results and limits: Twin-shared out-of-frame alpha sequences showed excess low generation probability.

Germline V gene lookup returns CDR1 DFQATT and CDR2 SNEGSKA (reference sequence). V shed 0 bases, J shed 0 bases, and the junction held 8 bases outside the gene matches. This CDR3 is built from 17 residues. The data also belong to a second study, concerning yellow fever vaccine responses in identical twins.

The chain uses TRBV20-1 and TRBJ2-3, with TRBD2 matching over 8 bases. The specimen was CD4+ T cells sorted from blood. This clonotype was obtained from a woman between 18 and 29 years old in good health. In nucleotides, the CDR3 is TGCAGTGCTAGAGATCCTGCGGGAGGACCTAGCACAGATACGCAGTATTTT. Protein sequence: CSARDPAGGPSTDTQYF.